Presented here are 21 T cell receptor beta chains from one specimen sequenced in a study of cytomegalovirus exposure and HLA in healthy donors. A multiplex PCR was run with 60 Vbeta primers and 13 Jbeta primers. Method: immunoSEQ multiplex PCR; TCRdb's copy keeps in-frame clones and lacks some. The sample has around 92,000 clones; around 80% are singletons. Material: PBMCs. The receptors come from a man between 60 and 75 years old in good health and CMV-seropositive.

This sequence joins TRBV6-5 and TRBJ1-6; 9 bases map to TRBD1. Germline V gives CDR1 MNHEY, CDR2 SVGAGI. This CDR3 region has 15 residues. With 11 bases clipped from V and 6 bases from J, the junction kept 11 bases outside the gene matches. CDR3 DNA sequence: TGTGCCGCTCGGACAGGGGCAGCCCCTAATTCACCCCTCCACTTT. Its translation is CAARTGAAPNSPLHF.

This clone was seen a handful of times. V is TRBV18 and J is TRBJ2-7; tentative D call: TRBD1 (6 bases). Looked up from germline, CDR1 is KGHSH and CDR2 is LQKENI. V dropped 6 bases and J dropped 4 bases, with 10 bases sitting between them. The CDR3 consists of 12 residues. As DNA, the CDR3 is TGTGCCAGCTCCCTACAGGGTTACGAGCAGTACTTC. It specifies CASSLQGYEQYF. The variable domain in full, with the rest retrieved from reference TRBV18 and TRBJ2-7, is NAGVMQNPRHLVRRRGQEARLRCSPMKGHSHVYWYRQLPEEGLKFMVYLQKENIIDESGMPKERFSAEFPKEGPSILRIQQVVRGDSAAYFCASSLQGYEQYFGPGTRLTVT.

The CDR3 region is CASARGDPGGAQYF. CDR3 coding DNA: TGTGCCAGTGCCAGGGGGGACCCTGGTGGGGCGCAGTATTTT. The J gene is TRBJ2-3, the V gene TRBV2, with D perhaps TRBD1 (7 bases). Germline V CDR1 and CDR2: SNHLY, FYNNEI. The CDR3 consists of 14 residues. Trimming pared 9 bases from V and 10 bases from J, leaving 23 bases between.

This chain joins TRBV5-5 and TRBJ1-2, with D tentatively TRBD1 (5 bases). The CDR3 consists of 14 residues. The V end was cut by 4 bases, the J end by 8 bases, with 18 bases between. Per germline, CDR1 SGHKS and CDR2 YYEKEE (reference sequence). CDR3: CASSQIRGSGGYTF. The CDR3 nucleotides read TGTGCCAGCAGCCAGATTAGGGGATCCGGGGGCTACACCTTC.

The table lists this clone with a few counts. This sequence joins TRBV29-1 and TRBJ2-3; 15 bases line up with TRBD2. Unmatched junction bases numbered 5, after V lost 1 base and J lost 0 bases. The CDR3 is made up of 18 amino acids. Germline V gives CDR1 SQVTM, CDR2 ANQGSEA. This chain's CDR3 is CSVEGTSGGGISTDTQYF. In nucleotides, the CDR3 is TGCAGCGTTGAAGGGACTAGCGGGGGGGGGATCAGCACAGATACGCAGTATTTT.

V and J are TRBV15 and TRBJ1-2; D may be TRBD1 (5 bases). V lost 0 bases and J 4 bases, leaving 9 bases between the germline ends. This CDR3 spans 14 amino acids. Germline V CDR1 and CDR2: LNHNV, YYDKDF (reference sequence). DNA for the CDR3: TGTGCCACCAGCAGAGATTCAGGGTCCTATGGCTACACCTTC. This sequence encodes CATSRDSGSYGYTF.

This chain joins TRBV11-2 and TRBJ2-5; D is unclear. With 1 base removed from V and 5 bases from J, the gap between germline ends came to 11 bases. Per the germline V gene, CDR1 is SGHAT and CDR2 is FQNNGV. This CDR3 has 14 amino acids. Here the CDR3 reads CASSLVAPWETQYF. The CDR3 DNA reads as TGTGCCAGCAGCTTAGTGGCTCCCTGGGAGACCCAGTACTTC.

This clone was picked up a small number of times. This chain uses TRBV6-1 with TRBJ2-5, with D hard to call. CDR3 length: 10 residues. CDR1 is MNHNS and CDR2 is SASEGT in the germline V gene. The V gene lost 6 bases and the J gene lost 5 bases, with 4 bases spanning the gap. The DNA for the CDR3 is TGTGCCAGCAGGGAGGAGACCCAGTACTTC. Its protein is CASREETQYF.

DNA of the CDR3: TGTGCCAGCAGCTTAAGCGGGGGCTTAGTAGGTTGGCAGTATTTT. It specifies CASSLSGGLVGWQYF. This chain uses TRBV7-6 with TRBJ2-3; 8 bases map to TRBD2. With 2 bases clipped from V and 11 bases from J, the junction kept 12 bases outside the gene matches. Germline assignment: CDR1 SGHVS and CDR2 FNYEAQ. The CDR3 has 15 residues.

The V gene is TRBV2, the J gene TRBJ1-1, with D perhaps TRBD1 (6 bases). The CDR3 is 14 amino acids. Germline CDR1 SNHLY, CDR2 FYNNEI. V lost 7 bases to trimming and J lost 3 bases, with 15 bases between them. This chain's CDR3 is CASKSGQSDTEAFF. CDR3 DNA sequence: TGTGCCAGCAAGTCCGGACAGTCCGACACTGAAGCTTTCTTT.

This rearrangement joins TRBV9 to TRBJ1-2; D unclear. The germline CDR1 and CDR2 sequences are SGDLS and YYNGEE. The V and J ends lost 0 bases and 4 bases respectively, with 7 bases between them. The CDR3 sequence is 13 residues long. The CDR3 spells CASSVAAGYGYTF. The CDR3 DNA reads TGTGCCAGCAGCGTAGCGGCAGGCTATGGCTACACCTTC.

The chain links TRBV28 to TRBJ2-2; 10 positions match TRBD1. The ends lost 5 bases at V and 6 bases at J; junction bases unmatched: 6. The CDR3 spans 15 residues. The germline V gene encodes CDR1 MDHEN and CDR2 SYDVKM. In DNA, the CDR3 is TGTGCCAGCAGTCGCCCCGGGACAGGGGCCGGGGAGCTGTTTTTT. Translated, it gives CASSRPGTGAGELFF.

V usage is TRBV19 and J usage is TRBJ1-6; D remains unclear. The germline V gene has CDR1 LNHDA and CDR2 SQIVND (reference sequence). With 7 bases removed from V and 8 bases from J, the gap between germline ends came to 18 bases. The CDR3 loop spans 15 amino acids. DNA for the CDR3: TGTGCCAGTAAAAAAGAGGCGCCAACACATTCACCCCTCCACTTT. Protein product: CASKKEAPTHSPLHF.

The sample holds one count of this clone. The V call is TRBV11-3, the J call TRBJ1-2; D gene unclear. The CDR3 loop spans 13 amino acids. Germline loops: CDR1 SGHNT, CDR2 YENEEA. V was cut by 1 base and J by 7 bases, with 10 bases left in between. This CDR3 reads CASSLGSVVGYTF. In nucleotides, the CDR3 is TGTGCCAGCAGCTTAGGGTCGGTTGTTGGCTACACCTTC.

V gene TRBV9 combines with J gene TRBJ2-6; possibly TRBD1 for D (5 bases). V lost 3 bases and J lost 0, with 10 bases in between. CDR1 is SGDLS and CDR2 is YYNGEE in the germline V gene. The length of the CDR3 is 16 residues. The CDR3 region has the DNA TGTGCCAGCAGCGCAGGACAACACTCTGGGGCCAACGTCCTGACTTTC. As protein: CASSAGQHSGANVLTF.

The chain is built from TRBV7-2 and TRBJ1-2, with TRBD1 identical over 7 bases. The CDR3 is made up of 13 amino acids. From germline, CDR1 is SGHTA and CDR2 FQGNSA. Unmatched junction bases numbered 7, after V lost 4 bases and J lost 8 bases. CDR3 protein: CASSSQGSGGYTF. The CDR3 DNA reads as TGTGCCAGCAGCTCACAGGGGTCGGGGGGCTACACCTTC.

This clone was counted between two and nine times. The chain carries TRBV10-1 and TRBJ1-2, with a weak D call TRBD1 (6 bases). Germline lookup yields CDR1 WNHNN and CDR2 SYGVQD (reference sequence). The CDR3 length is 14 residues. Trimming left V 1 base short and J 8 bases short, with 14 bases between. CDR3 region: CASSEYYRVPGYTF. The CDR3 DNA follows: TGCGCCAGCAGTGAGTACTACAGGGTTCCGGGCTACACCTTC.

The chain uses TRBV15 and TRBJ1-2; TRBD1 is a possible D gene (6 bases). Germline V gene sequence: CDR1 LNHNV, CDR2 YYDKDF (reference sequence). With 0 bases removed from V and 5 bases from J, the gap between germline ends came to 13 bases. CDR3 length: 15 amino acids. CDR3 in DNA: TGTGCCACCAGCAGAGAGAAAGGACAGCTTTATGGCTACACCTTC. Encoded protein: CATSREKGQLYGYTF.

Only a few counts were recorded for this clone. The chain uses TRBV13 and TRBJ1-1, with D unclear. Germline CDR1 reads PRHDT; CDR2 reads FYEKMQ (reference sequence). The CDR3 is made up of 12 amino acids. The V end lost 5 bases, the J end lost 2 bases, and 6 bases lay between the germline ends. CDR3 residues: CASSALNTEAFF. The CDR3 bases are TGTGCCAGCAGCGCACTAAACACTGAAGCTTTCTTT. The whole variable domain, remainder taken from reference TRBV13 and TRBJ1-1, is AAGVIQSPRHLIKEKRETATLKCYPIPRHDTVYWYQQGPGQDPQFLISFYEKMQSDKGSIPDRFSAQQFSDYHSELNMSSLELGDSALYFCASSALNTEAFFGQGTRLTVV.

This clone was seen a few times. The chain joins TRBV6-6 to TRBJ1-1; 7 nucleotides agree with TRBD1. V dropped 6 bases and J dropped 1; count of bases not matched to a gene: 5. The germline CDR1 and CDR2 sequences are MNHNY and SVGAGI (reference sequence). The CDR3 length is 14 residues. DNA for the CDR3: TGTGCCAGCAGAACGACAGGGCAGAACACTGAAGCTTTCTTT. Amino acid sequence: CASRTTGQNTEAFF.

The chain carries TRBV4-2 and TRBJ2-5, with TRBD1 identical over 10 bases. The CDR3 is 20 amino acids. V lost 3 bases to trimming and J lost 0 bases; unmatched junction nucleotides: 16. Germline assignment: CDR1 LGHNA and CDR2 YNFKEQ. CDR3 sequence: CASSHLAGTGVIRDQETQYF. The CDR3 DNA sequence: TGTGCCAGCAGCCATTTGGCCGGGACAGGGGTTATCAGGGACCAAGAGACCCAGTACTTC.